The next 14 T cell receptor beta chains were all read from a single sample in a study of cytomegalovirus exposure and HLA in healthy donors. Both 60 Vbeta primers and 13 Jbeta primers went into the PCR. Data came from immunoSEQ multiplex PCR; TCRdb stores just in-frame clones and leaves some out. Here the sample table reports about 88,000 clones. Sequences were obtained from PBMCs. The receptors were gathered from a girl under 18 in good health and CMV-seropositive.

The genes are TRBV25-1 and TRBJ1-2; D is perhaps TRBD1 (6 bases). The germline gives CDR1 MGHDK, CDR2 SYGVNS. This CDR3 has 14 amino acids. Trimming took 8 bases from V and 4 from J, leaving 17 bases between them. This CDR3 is CASPQGMSTYGYTF. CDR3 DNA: TGTGCCAGCCCGCAGGGGATGAGCACCTATGGCTACACCTTC.

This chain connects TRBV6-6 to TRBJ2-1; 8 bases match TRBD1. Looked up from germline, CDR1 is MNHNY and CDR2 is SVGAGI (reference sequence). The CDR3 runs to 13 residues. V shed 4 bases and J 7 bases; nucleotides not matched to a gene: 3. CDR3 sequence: CASSSTGENEQFF. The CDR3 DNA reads TGTGCCAGCAGTTCGACAGGGGAGAATGAGCAGTTCTTC.

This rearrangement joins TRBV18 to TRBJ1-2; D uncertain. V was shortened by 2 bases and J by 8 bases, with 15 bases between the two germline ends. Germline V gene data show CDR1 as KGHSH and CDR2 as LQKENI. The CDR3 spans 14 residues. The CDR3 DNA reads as TGTGCCAGCTCACCAAGTGGGTTGCGGGAAGGCTACACCTTC. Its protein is CASSPSGLREGYTF.

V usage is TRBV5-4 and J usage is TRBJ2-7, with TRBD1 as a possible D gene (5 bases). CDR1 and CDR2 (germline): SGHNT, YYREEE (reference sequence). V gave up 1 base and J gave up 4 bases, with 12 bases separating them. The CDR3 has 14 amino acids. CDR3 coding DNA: TGTGCCAGCAGCTTGTCCTCGGACATATACGAGCAGTACTTC. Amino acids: CASSLSSDIYEQYF.

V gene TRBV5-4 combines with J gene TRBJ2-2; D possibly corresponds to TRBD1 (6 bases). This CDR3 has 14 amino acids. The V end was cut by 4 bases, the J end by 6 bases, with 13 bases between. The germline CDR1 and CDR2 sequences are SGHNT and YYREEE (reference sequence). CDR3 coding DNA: TGTGCCAGCAGCAATACAGGGTGGCCCGGGGAGCTGTTTTTT. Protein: CASSNTGWPGELFF.

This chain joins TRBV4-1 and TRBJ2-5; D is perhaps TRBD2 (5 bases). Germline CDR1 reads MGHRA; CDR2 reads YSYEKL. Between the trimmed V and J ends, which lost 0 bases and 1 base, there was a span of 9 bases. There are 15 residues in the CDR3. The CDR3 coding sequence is TGCGCCAGCAGCCAAGATCCGGGGAGCCAAGAGACCCAGTACTTC. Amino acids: CASSQDPGSQETQYF.

CDR3 DNA: TGTGCCAGCAGTTCGCGGCGCAGGGGCACTGAAGCTTTCTTT. The encoded protein is CASSSRRRGTEAFF. The V call is TRBV28, the J call TRBJ1-1; tentative D call: TRBD1 (6 bases). This CDR3 spans 14 amino acids. The germline V gene encodes CDR1 MDHEN and CDR2 SYDVKM. V dropped 4 bases and J dropped 4 bases, with 13 bases sitting between them.

CDR3 DNA sequence: TGCGCCAGCAGCCAAGGAGTCGGTGCAAACACTGAAGCTTTCTTT. Protein sequence: CASSQGVGANTEAFF. This chain joins TRBV4-3 and TRBJ1-1; D call uncertain. The germline V gene has CDR1 LGHNA and CDR2 YSLEER. This CDR3 has 15 residues. V shed 1 base and J shed 2 bases, with 11 bases lying between them.

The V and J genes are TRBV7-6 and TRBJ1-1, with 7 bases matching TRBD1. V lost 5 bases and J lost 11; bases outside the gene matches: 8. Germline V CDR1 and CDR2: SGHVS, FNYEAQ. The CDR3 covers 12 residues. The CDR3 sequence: CASSGDSSRAFF. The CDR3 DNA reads TGTGCCAGCAGCGGGGACAGCAGTAGGGCTTTCTTT.

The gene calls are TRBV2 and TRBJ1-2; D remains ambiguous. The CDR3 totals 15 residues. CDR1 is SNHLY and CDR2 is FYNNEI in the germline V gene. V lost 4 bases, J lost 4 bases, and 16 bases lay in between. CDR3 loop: CASSVGEQASYGYTF. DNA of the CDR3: TGTGCCAGCAGTGTCGGGGAGCAGGCGAGCTATGGCTACACCTTC.

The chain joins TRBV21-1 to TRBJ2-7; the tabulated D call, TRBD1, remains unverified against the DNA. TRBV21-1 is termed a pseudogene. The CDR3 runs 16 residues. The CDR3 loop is CASSKGRNSGAYEQYV. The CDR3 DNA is TGTGCCAGCAGCAAAGGTCGGAATTCTGGGGCCTACGAGCAGTACGTC.

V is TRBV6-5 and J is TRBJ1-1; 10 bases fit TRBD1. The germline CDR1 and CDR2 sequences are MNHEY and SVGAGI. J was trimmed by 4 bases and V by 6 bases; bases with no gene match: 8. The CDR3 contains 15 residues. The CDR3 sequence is CASSRQGAGGTEAFF. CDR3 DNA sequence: TGTGCCAGCAGCCGACAGGGGGCGGGGGGCACTGAAGCTTTCTTT.

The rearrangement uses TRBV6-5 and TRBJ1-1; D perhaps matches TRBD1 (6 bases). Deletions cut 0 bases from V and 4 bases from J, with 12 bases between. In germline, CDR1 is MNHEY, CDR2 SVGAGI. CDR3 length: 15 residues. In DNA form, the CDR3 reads TGTGCCAGCAGTTACTCGCCGGGAGGGGGCACTGAAGCTTTCTTT. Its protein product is CASSYSPGGGTEAFF.

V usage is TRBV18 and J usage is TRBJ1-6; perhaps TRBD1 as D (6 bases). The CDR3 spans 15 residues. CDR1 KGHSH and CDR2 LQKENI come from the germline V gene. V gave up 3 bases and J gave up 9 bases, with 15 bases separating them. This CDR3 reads CASSPGTPDLSPLHF. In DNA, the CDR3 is TGTGCCAGCTCACCTGGGACACCAGATCTTTCACCCCTCCACTTT.